Listed here are 28 T cell receptor beta chains from one sample, sequenced in a study of blood T cell repertoires in COVID-19. The protocol was immunoSEQ multiplex PCR, while the TCRdb copy is restricted to in-frame clones and leaves out a portion. The data contain 150,000 or so clones, over 85% of them singletons. Sample: peripheral blood. These receptors were taken from a woman between 45 and 65 years old with acute or convalescent COVID-19.

DNA for the CDR3: TGTGCCAGCAGCTCTACGGACAGCTACGGAAACACCATATATTTT. It yields the protein CASSSTDSYGNTIYF. The V and J genes are TRBV9 and TRBJ1-3, with a weak D call TRBD1 (6 bases). Trimming took off 4 bases at V and 4 bases at J, with 15 bases between the two ends. Germline loops: CDR1 SGDLS, CDR2 YYNGEE. The CDR3 is made up of 15 amino acids.

V gene TRBV7-8 combines with J gene TRBJ1-1; D is unresolved. Germline CDR1 and CDR2: SGHVS and FQNEAQ. Trimming took 1 base from V and 4 from J, leaving 13 bases between them. This CDR3 has 15 residues. DNA of the CDR3: TGTGCCAGCAGCTTAGTTTCGAGTCGTAGCACTGAAGCTTTCTTT. This encodes CASSLVSSRSTEAFF.

The chain employs TRBV29-1 and TRBJ2-7; 9 bases are a match to TRBD2. Germline V lookup: CDR1 SQVTM, CDR2 ANQGSEA. Trimming removed 6 bases from V and 4 bases from J; junction bases left unmatched: 7. The CDR3 is 13 residues long. Here the CDR3 reads CSVRIGLAYEQYF. CDR3 in DNA: TGCAGCGTCCGCATAGGACTAGCGTACGAGCAGTACTTC.

The rearrangement joins TRBV7-3 to TRBJ1-1, with 9 bases fitting TRBD1. CDR1 is SGHTA and CDR2 is FQGTGA in the germline V gene. The CDR3 has 14 residues. V lost 2 bases, J lost 4 bases, and 2 bases stayed unmatched. The CDR3 region is CASSLSTGGTEAFF. The CDR3, as DNA: TGTGCCAGCAGCTTATCGACAGGGGGCACTGAAGCTTTCTTT.

DNA for the CDR3: TGTGCCAGCAGCCGGGGGGACGACAATTCACCCCTCCACTTT. Protein product: CASSRGDDNSPLHF. V gene TRBV9 combines with J gene TRBJ1-6; possible D gene TRBD1, 5 bases. Germline values: CDR1 SGDLS, CDR2 YYNGEE. The CDR3 runs 14 residues. The V gene lost 4 bases and the J gene lost 7 bases, with 12 bases spanning the gap.

This chain joins TRBV4-3 and TRBJ1-1, with D maybe TRBD1 (5 bases). Germline CDR1 reads LGHNA; CDR2 reads YSLEER. Trimming took off 4 bases at V and 2 bases at J, with 14 bases between the two ends. This CDR3 spans 15 amino acids. This chain's CDR3 is CASSPSGGLNTEAFF. The CDR3 region has the DNA TGCGCCAGCAGCCCAAGTGGGGGGTTAAACACTGAAGCTTTCTTT.

This CDR3 is CASRQGQGVYGYTF. CDR3 in DNA: TGTGCCAGCCGACAGGGACAGGGGGTCTATGGCTACACCTTC. The V gene is TRBV28, the J gene TRBJ1-2; 11 positions agree with TRBD1. Germline V lookup: CDR1 MDHEN, CDR2 SYDVKM. There are 14 residues in the CDR3. Germline trimming cut 8 bases from V and 4 bases from J; bases unmatched to any gene: 6.

CDR3 in DNA: TGTGCCAGCAGTTTTACGGGAGGGGAGTTTGAGCAGTTCTTC. Its translation: CASSFTGGEFEQFF. The rearrangement uses TRBV28 and TRBJ2-1; 8 bases fit TRBD2. Germline V lookup: CDR1 MDHEN, CDR2 SYDVKM. V shed 3 bases, J shed 9 bases, and the junction held 7 bases outside the gene matches. The CDR3 totals 14 residues.

The rearrangement uses TRBV6-5 and TRBJ2-5, with D perhaps matching TRBD2 (7 bases). The V gene's germline CDR1 is MNHEY and CDR2 SVGAGI. This CDR3 contains 14 residues. Trimming shortened V by 7 bases and J by 4 bases, and 16 bases separated the two germline ends. The CDR3: CASTLTGGPETQYF. Here the CDR3 DNA reads TGTGCCAGCACCCTTACGGGGGGCCCAGAGACCCAGTACTTC.

This chain connects TRBV4-3 to TRBJ2-7; possible D gene TRBD1, 5 bases. Germline CDR1 reads LGHNA; CDR2 reads YSLEER. Trimming pared 0 bases from V and 1 base from J, leaving 10 bases between. The CDR3 is made up of 15 amino acids. CDR3 nucleotide sequence: TGCGCCAGCAGCCAAGATGGGGCAGGGTCCTACGAGCAGTACTTC. Amino acid sequence: CASSQDGAGSYEQYF.

V and J are TRBV7-3 and TRBJ1-2; D call uncertain. This CDR3 is built from 13 residues. Germline lookup yields CDR1 SGHTA and CDR2 FQGTGA. V shed 5 bases and J shed 2 bases, with 9 bases lying between them. The CDR3 is CASSPGSNYGYTF. Written as DNA, the CDR3 is TGTGCCAGCAGCCCCGGGTCCAACTATGGCTACACCTTC.

The chain employs TRBV5-4 and TRBJ2-5, with 8 bases aligning to TRBD2. Unmatched junction bases numbered 1, after V lost 1 base and J lost 5 bases. The CDR3 covers 13 residues. Germline CDR1 reads SGHNT; CDR2 reads YYREEE (reference sequence). CDR3 DNA: TGTGCCAGCAGCTTGCGGGAGGGGGAGACCCAGTACTTC. This gives the protein CASSLREGETQYF.

V and J are TRBV15 and TRBJ1-4, with 11 bases that match TRBD1. CDR3 size: 15 residues. V shed 1 base and J 6 bases; nucleotides not matched to a gene: 1. Germline V gene sequence: CDR1 LNHNV, CDR2 YYDKDF (reference sequence). The CDR3 loop reads CATSRGDRGDEKLFF. Written as DNA, the CDR3 is TGTGCCACCAGCAGAGGGGACAGGGGGGATGAAAAACTGTTTTTT.

The chain recombines TRBV7-3 with TRBJ2-1; D not certain. Trimming stripped 2 bases from V and 6 bases from J, with 8 bases between. CDR1 and CDR2 (germline): SGHTA, FQGTGA. The CDR3 consists of 13 residues. The CDR3 protein is CASSLEATNEQFF. The CDR3 DNA follows: TGTGCCAGCAGCTTAGAGGCTACCAATGAGCAGTTCTTC.

V gene TRBV5-4 combines with J gene TRBJ1-2; possibly TRBD1 for D (5 bases). Germline assignment: CDR1 SGHNT and CDR2 YYREEE (reference sequence). Trimming took 3 bases from V and 8 from J, leaving 20 bases between them. The CDR3 covers 15 residues. CDR3 in DNA: TGTGCCAGCAGCTCGGGGGGTGGGCAGGGTTACGGCTACACCTTC. This gives the protein CASSSGGGQGYGYTF.

This chain connects TRBV6-5 to TRBJ1-2; 10 bases align to TRBD1. J lost 1 base, V lost 4 bases, and 3 bases had no gene match. This CDR3 spans 15 amino acids. The germline gives CDR1 MNHEY, CDR2 SVGAGI. The CDR3 nucleotides are TGTGCCAGCAGTTGGGGGACAGGGGATAACTATGGCTACACCTTC. Its translation is CASSWGTGDNYGYTF.

The chain has TRBV19 and TRBJ1-5, with 7 bases identical to TRBD1. CDR1 and CDR2 from the germline V gene are LNHDA and SQIVND (reference sequence). The trim removed 5 bases at V and 0 bases at J, leaving 4 bases unmatched. The CDR3 is made up of 15 amino acids. The CDR3: CASSDHRGSNQPQHF. CDR3 sequence (DNA): TGTGCCAGTAGTGATCACAGGGGTAGCAATCAGCCCCAGCATTTT.

This chain connects TRBV11-3 to TRBJ2-3; unclear D gene. Trimming removed 5 bases at V and 6 bases at J, with 12 bases between. This CDR3 region has 13 residues. The V gene's germline CDR1 is SGHNT and CDR2 YENEEA. The CDR3 DNA sequence: TGTGCCAGCAGCCCAAGTACCGCGGATACGCAGTATTTT. It encodes CASSPSTADTQYF.

This chain uses TRBV11-2 with TRBJ2-1; 10 positions match TRBD1. This CDR3 spans 17 amino acids. The junction had 8 bases not matched to a gene; V was cut back by 1 base and J by 5 bases. From germline, CDR1 is SGHAT and CDR2 FQNNGV. DNA of the CDR3: TGTGCCAGCAGCTTAGGACCGGGACAGGGGCCTAACAATGAGCAGTTCTTC. Protein: CASSLGPGQGPNNEQFF.

The V gene is TRBV3-1 (or the pseudogene TRBV3-2), the J gene TRBJ1-2; D is ambiguous. The germline gives CDR1 LGHDT, CDR2 YNNKEL (reference sequence). This CDR3 contains 12 residues. Trimming stripped 2 bases from V and 8 bases from J, with 9 bases between. The CDR3 loop is CASSQRTGGYTF. Here the CDR3 DNA reads TGTGCCAGCAGCCAACGGACGGGAGGCTACACCTTC.

This chain connects TRBV2 to TRBJ1-2; no definite D call. The V end lost 7 bases, the J end lost 4 bases, and 22 bases lay between the germline ends. The germline gives CDR1 SNHLY, CDR2 FYNNEI. There are 16 residues in the CDR3. The CDR3 spells CASKEGGTHLFYGYTF. CDR3 nucleotides: TGTGCCAGCAAGGAAGGAGGAACACACCTGTTCTATGGCTACACCTTC.

The rearrangement uses TRBV5-4 and TRBJ2-1; tentatively, D is TRBD1 (5 bases). The CDR3 contains 14 residues. Germline loops: CDR1 SGHNT, CDR2 YYREEE (reference sequence). The germline V and J ends were trimmed by 1 base and 0 bases, with 5 bases remaining between them. This CDR3 is CASSLTGSYNEQFF. DNA of the CDR3: TGTGCCAGCAGCTTGACAGGCTCCTACAATGAGCAGTTCTTC.

This clone was seen just once. In nucleotides, the CDR3 is TGTGCCAGCAGTTTAAAGGGGACAGTAGCTAACTATGGCTACACCTTC. It is translated as CASSLKGTVANYGYTF. V gene TRBV27 combines with J gene TRBJ1-2, with 7 bases fitting TRBD1. Germline lookup yields CDR1 MNHEY and CDR2 SMNVEV (reference sequence). The CDR3 sequence is 16 residues long. The ends lost 2 bases at V and 0 bases at J; junction bases unmatched: 6.

The rearrangement joins TRBV28 to TRBJ2-7; 9 bases align to TRBD1. The V gene end was trimmed by 6 bases and the J gene end by 3 bases; junction bases not matched to a gene: 12. CDR3 length: 16 amino acids. Germline-derived CDR1 and CDR2 are MDHEN and SYDVKM. The CDR3 DNA follows: TGTGCCAGCAGGACGAAACCGGGACAGGGCCTCTACGAGCAGTACTTC. Protein sequence: CASRTKPGQGLYEQYF.

The chain recombines TRBV6-6 with TRBJ2-2; D remains ambiguous. The germline V gene has CDR1 MNHNY and CDR2 SVGAGI (reference sequence). Trimming pared 2 bases from V and 7 bases from J, leaving 8 bases between. This CDR3 is 13 amino acids long. This CDR3 is CASSYGGGGELFF. The CDR3 DNA reads TGTGCCAGCAGTTACGGTGGCGGCGGGGAGCTGTTTTTT.

This clone was counted once. The chain recombines TRBV30 with TRBJ1-1; 9 bases are shared with TRBD1. The CDR3 sequence is 15 residues long. The V and J ends lost 2 bases and 8 bases, in that order; junction bases with no gene match: 12. Germline CDR1 reads GTSNPN; CDR2 reads SVGIG (reference sequence). This chain's CDR3 is CAWSLRDRDLREAFF. For the CDR3, the DNA is TGTGCCTGGAGTCTCCGGGACAGGGACTTACGGGAAGCTTTCTTT.

This clone appeared a single time. The chain joins TRBV3-1 (or the pseudogene TRBV3-2) to TRBJ1-2; the D gene is possibly TRBD1 (6 bases). V was cut by 4 bases and J by 8 bases, with 14 bases left in between. CDR3 length equals 13 residues. Germline CDR1 is LGHDT and CDR2 is YNNKEL (reference sequence). The CDR3 loop is CASSLGTSGGYTF. The CDR3 nucleotides read TGTGCCAGCAGCCTGGGGACATCGGGAGGCTACACCTTC.

The rearrangement joins TRBV4-3 to TRBJ2-1, with 11 bases fitting TRBD2. This CDR3 has 14 amino acids. Germline values: CDR1 LGHNA, CDR2 YSLEER. V was pared by 4 bases and J by 8 bases, with 4 bases of the junction left unmatched. Written as DNA, the CDR3 is TGCGCCAGCAGCCTAGCGGGAGGGGGGGATGAGCAGTTCTTC. Its translation is CASSLAGGGDEQFF.